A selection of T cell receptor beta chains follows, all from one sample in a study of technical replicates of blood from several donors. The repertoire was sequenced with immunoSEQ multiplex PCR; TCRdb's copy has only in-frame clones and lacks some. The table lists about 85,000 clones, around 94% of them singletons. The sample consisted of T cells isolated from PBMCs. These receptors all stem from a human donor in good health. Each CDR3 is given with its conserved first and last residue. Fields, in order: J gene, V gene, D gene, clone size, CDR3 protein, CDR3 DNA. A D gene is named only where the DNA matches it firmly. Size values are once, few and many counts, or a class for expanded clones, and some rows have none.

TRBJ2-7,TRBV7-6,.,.,CASSLQGHYEQYF,TGTGCCAGCAGCTTACAGGGACACTACGAGCAGTACTTC
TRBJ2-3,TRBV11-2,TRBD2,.,CAGGQGTDTQYF,TGTGCGGGAGGGCAGGGTACAGATACGCAGTATTTT
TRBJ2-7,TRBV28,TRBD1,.,CASSEQGGTYEQYF,TGTGCCAGCAGTGAACAGGGGGGAACCTACGAGCAGTACTTC
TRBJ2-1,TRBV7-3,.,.,CASSPRRGSYNEQFF,TGTGCCAGCAGCCCCCGGAGGGGCTCCTACAATGAGCAGTTCTTC
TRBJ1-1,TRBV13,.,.,CASSFSSSGGDTEAFF,TGTGCCAGCAGCTTCTCATCGTCGGGCGGGGACACTGAAGCTTTCTTT
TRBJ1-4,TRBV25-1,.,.,CASSEYGATNEKLFF,TGTGCCAGCAGTGAATACGGGGCAACTAATGAAAAACTGTTTTTT
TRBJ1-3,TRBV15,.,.,CATSRGRVDSGNTIYF,TGTGCCACCAGCAGAGGTCGGGTGGACTCTGGAAACACCATATATTTT
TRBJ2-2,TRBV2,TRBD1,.,CASSVTGVTGELFF,TGTGCCAGCAGTGTCACAGGGGTCACCGGGGAGCTGTTTTTT
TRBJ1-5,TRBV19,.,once,CASSTYISLRSNQPQHF,TGTGCCAGTAGTACATACATAAGCTTGCGGAGCAATCAGCCCCAGCATTTT
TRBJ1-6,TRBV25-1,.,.,CASSELQRQKSLHF,TGTGCCAGCAGTGAATTACAGCGGCAAAAGAGCCTCCACTTT
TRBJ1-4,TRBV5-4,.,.,CASSGSPATNEKLFF,TGTGCCAGCAGCGGGAGCCCTGCAACTAATGAAAAACTGTTTTTT
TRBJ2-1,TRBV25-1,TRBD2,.,CASSEVGLYPEQFF,TGTGCCAGCAGTGAAGTGGGACTATATCCTGAGCAGTTCTTC
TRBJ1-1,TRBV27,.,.,CASSSHDKSHTEAFF,TGTGCCAGCAGTTCTCATGACAAAAGTCACACTGAAGCTTTCTTT
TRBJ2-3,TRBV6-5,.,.,CASSSPRGGVPDTQYF,TGTGCCAGCAGTTCTCCGAGGGGCGGGGTTCCAGATACGCAGTATTTT
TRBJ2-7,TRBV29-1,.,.,CSAQGGGSYEQYF,TGCAGCGCTCAGGGAGGGGGCTCCTACGAGCAGTACTTC
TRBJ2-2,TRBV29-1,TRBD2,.,CSVVAGRAGELFF,TGCAGCGTTGTAGCGGGAAGGGCCGGGGAGCTGTTTTTT
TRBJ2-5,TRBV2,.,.,CASSGTAAQETQYF,TGTGCCAGCAGTGGGACAGCCGCCCAAGAGACCCAGTACTTC
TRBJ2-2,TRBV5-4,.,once,CASSRVPGELFF,TGTGCCAGCAGCCGCGTGCCCGGGGAGCTGTTTTTT
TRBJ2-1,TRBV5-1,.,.,CASSKLGREMGNEQFF,TGCGCCAGCAGCAAATTGGGCCGGGAGATGGGCAATGAGCAGTTCTTC
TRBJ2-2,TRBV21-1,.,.,CASSKRDRGFNTGELFF,TGTGCCAGCAGCAAGAGGGACAGGGGATTCAACACCGGGGAGCTGTTTTTT
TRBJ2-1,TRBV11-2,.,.,CASSRGDEQFF,TGTGCCAGCAGCCGAGGAGATGAGCAGTTCTTC
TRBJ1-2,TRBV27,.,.,CASSASGTPSNYGYTF,TGTGCCAGCAGTGCATCCGGGACACCGTCTAACTATGGCTACACCTTC
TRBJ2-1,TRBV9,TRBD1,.,CASSPGQGNPPGGQFF,TGTGCCAGCAGCCCAGGACAGGGGAACCCTCCTGGGGGGCAGTTCTTC
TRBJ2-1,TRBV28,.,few,CASSQISGFSYNEQFF,TGTGCCAGCAGCCAAATTAGCGGATTCTCCTACAATGAGCAGTTCTTC
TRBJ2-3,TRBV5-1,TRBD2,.,CASSLEASGSTDTQYF,TGCGCCAGCAGCTTGGAGGCTAGCGGGAGCACAGATACGCAGTATTTT
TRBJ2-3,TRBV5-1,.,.,CASSPGTTDTQYF,TGCGCCAGCAGCCCCGGGACTACAGATACGCAGTATTTT
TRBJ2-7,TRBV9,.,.,CASSVAGVGLSEQYF,TGTGCCAGCAGCGTAGCGGGGGTGGGGCTTTCCGAGCAGTACTTC
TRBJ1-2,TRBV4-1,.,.,CASSQEITTAYGYTF,TGCGCCAGCAGCCAAGAAATCACGACAGCTTATGGCTACACCTTC
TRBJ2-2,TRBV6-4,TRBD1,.,CASSQGANTGELFF,TGTGCCAGCAGTCAGGGGGCGAACACCGGGGAGCTGTTTTTT
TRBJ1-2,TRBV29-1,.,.,CSVRQLANYGYTF,TGCAGCGTAAGACAGTTAGCTAACTATGGCTACACCTTC
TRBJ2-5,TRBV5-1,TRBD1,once,CASNRDRGPQETQYF,TGCGCCAGCAACCGGGACAGGGGGCCCCAAGAGACCCAGTACTTC
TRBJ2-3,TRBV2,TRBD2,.,CASGWTSGRAGGLTDTQYF,TGTGCCAGCGGATGGACTAGCGGGAGGGCCGGGGGATTAACAGATACGCAGTATTTT
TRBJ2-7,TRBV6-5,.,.,CASSYQGYEQYF,TGTGCCAGCAGTTACCAGGGCTACGAGCAGTACTTC
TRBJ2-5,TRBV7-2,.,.,CASSLRFGETQYF,TGTGCCAGCAGCTTAAGATTCGGAGAGACCCAGTACTTC
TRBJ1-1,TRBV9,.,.,CASTMGTLNTEAFF,TGTGCCAGCACCATGGGGACATTGAACACTGAAGCTTTCTTT
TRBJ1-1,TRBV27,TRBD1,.,CASSESTGSEAFF,TGTGCCAGCAGTGAATCGACAGGGTCTGAAGCTTTCTTT
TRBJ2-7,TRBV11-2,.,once,CASSLDRVPEQYF,TGTGCCAGCAGCTTAGACAGGGTCCCCGAGCAGTACTTC
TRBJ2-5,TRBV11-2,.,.,CASSVNGQTQYF,TGTGCCAGCAGCGTTAATGGCCAGACCCAGTACTTC
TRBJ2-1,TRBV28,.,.,CASSYTGSSYNEQFF,TGTGCCAGCAGTTATACAGGGAGCTCCTACAATGAGCAGTTCTTC
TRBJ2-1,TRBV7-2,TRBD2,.,CASSFSGRGNEQFF,TGTGCCAGCAGTTTCAGCGGGAGAGGTAATGAGCAGTTCTTC
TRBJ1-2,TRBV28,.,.,CASSLGVNGYTF,TGTGCCAGCAGTTTGGGAGTAAATGGCTACACCTTC